This T cell receptor beta chain comes out of a study of shared clonotypes between healthy human individuals. The length of the CDR3 is 16 residues. With 4 bases clipped from V and 2 bases from J, the junction kept 5 bases outside the gene matches. The germline gives CDR1 MGHRA, CDR2 YSYEKL. In the original processing: Filtering differed since immunoSEQ provided only junctions, with no quality scores. Assay: immunoSEQ multiplex PCR; the TCRdb copy retains only in-frame clones and omits some. V and J calls and clone size follow that table, whereas D and trimming were derived from the DNA. The sample yields 300,000 or so clones, over 65% seen once.

The genes are TRBV4-1 and TRBJ2-2, with TRBD1 identical over 9 bases. The receptor comes from a man aged 25 to 45 in good health. The sample taken for sequencing was memory CD4+ T cells sorted from blood. Subset reported: CD45RA-negative fraction. This chain's CDR3 is CASSLSDRGNTGELFF. In DNA, the CDR3 is TGCGCCAGCAGCCTCTCGGACAGGGGAAACACCGGGGAGCTGTTTTTT.